The rows below give T cell receptor beta chains drawn from one sample of a study of blood T cell repertoires in COVID-19. This table comes from immunoSEQ multiplex PCR, and its TCRdb copy is limited to in-frame clones, with some not included. Of around 360,000 clones listed, approximately 87% are singletons. The specimen sequenced was PBMCs or T cells enriched from blood (not recorded which). These receptors were obtained from a man aged 40-55 years in a cohort exposed to, infected with or recovered from COVID-19 (not recorded which). CDR3s include the opening cysteine and the closing phenylalanine or tryptophan. The D gene is left open where the match is weak. A row's size may be missing; if present it is once, few, many or a size class.

V: TRBV29-1
D: TRBD2
J: TRBJ2-7
size: .
CDR3: CSAASGSYEQYF
DNA: TGCAGCGCCGCGAGCGGGAGCTACGAGCAGTACTTC

V: TRBV10-3
D: .
J: TRBJ1-3
size: .
CDR3: CAISADGISGNTIYF
DNA: TGTGCCATCAGTGCGGACGGGATCTCTGGAAACACCATATATTTT

V: TRBV12-5
D: TRBD2
J: TRBJ2-1
size: .
CDR3: CASSPSPYSPPAGAYNEQFF
DNA: TGTGCTAGCTCCCCGTCCCCCTACTCACCGCCAGCGGGAGCCTACAATGAGCAGTTCTTC

V: TRBV6-5
D: TRBD1
J: TRBJ1-2
size: .
CDR3: CASSPSDRDGYTF
DNA: TGTGCCAGCAGCCCCTCGGACAGGGACGGCTACACCTTC

V: TRBV2
D: .
J: TRBJ1-5
size: .
CDR3: CASNLVPQGWGQPQHF
DNA: TGTGCCAGCAACCTTGTCCCTCAGGGGTGGGGACAGCCCCAGCATTTT

V: TRBV28
D: TRBD1
J: TRBJ2-2
size: .
CDR3: CASSQGDNTGELFF
DNA: TGTGCCAGCTCGCAGGGGGATAATACCGGGGAGCTGTTTTTT

V: TRBV27
D: .
J: TRBJ2-1
size: .
CDR3: CASSLSGRQSYNEQFF
DNA: TGTGCCAGCAGTTTATCGGGCAGGCAGTCCTACAATGAGCAGTTCTTC

V: TRBV28
D: TRBD1
J: TRBJ2-2
size: .
CDR3: CASSSIKTGGWDTGELFF
DNA: TGTGCCAGCAGTTCTATTAAGACAGGGGGCTGGGACACCGGGGAGCTGTTTTTT

V: TRBV27
D: TRBD2
J: TRBJ2-3
size: .
CDR3: CASSLGGRVTDTQYF
DNA: TGTGCCAGCAGTTTGGGGGGGAGGGTCACAGATACGCAGTATTTT

V: TRBV25-1
D: .
J: TRBJ2-1
size: .
CDR3: CASSEYIRGGEQFF
DNA: TGTGCCAGCAGTGAATATATCAGGGGCGGTGAGCAGTTCTTC

V: TRBV6-1
D: .
J: TRBJ1-2
size: .
CDR3: CASSENSNYGYTF
DNA: TGTGCCAGCAGTGAAAACAGTAACTATGGCTACACCTTC

V: TRBV6-1
D: TRBD2
J: TRBJ2-1
size: .
CDR3: CASSGTSGSGGEQFF
DNA: TGTGCCAGCAGCGGGACTAGCGGGAGCGGCGGTGAGCAGTTCTTC

V: TRBV5-1
D: .
J: TRBJ2-2
size: .
CDR3: CASRDYSNTGELFF
DNA: TGCGCCAGCAGGGACTACTCGAACACCGGGGAGCTGTTTTTT

V: TRBV3-1/TRBV3-2
D: .
J: TRBJ1-5
size: .
CDR3: CASSQGMRQPQHF
DNA: TGTGCCAGCAGCCAGGGTATGAGGCAGCCCCAGCATTTT

V: TRBV5-4
D: TRBD2
J: TRBJ2-7
size: once
CDR3: CASSLGTSVAYEQYF
DNA: TGTGCCAGCAGCCTCGGGACTAGCGTGGCCTACGAGCAGTACTTC

V: TRBV10-1
D: TRBD1
J: TRBJ2-1
size: .
CDR3: CASSENRGKYNEQFF
DNA: TGCGCCAGCAGTGAGAACAGGGGGAAGTACAATGAGCAGTTCTTC

V: TRBV5-4
D: TRBD2
J: TRBJ2-5
size: .
CDR3: CASSLKTSGRSETQYF
DNA: TGTGCCAGCAGCTTGAAGACTAGCGGGAGGTCTGAGACCCAGTACTTC

V: TRBV6-5
D: TRBD2
J: TRBJ2-3
size: few
CDR3: CASSYSGGDKPDTQYF
DNA: TGTGCCAGCAGTTATTCCGGGGGGGATAAACCAGATACGCAGTATTTT

V: TRBV4-1
D: .
J: TRBJ1-2
size: .
CDR3: CASSPGTGSYGYTF
DNA: TGCGCCAGCAGCCCCGGGACTGGGAGCTATGGCTACACCTTC

V: TRBV5-1
D: .
J: TRBJ1-4
size: once
CDR3: CASSLVGLNEKLFF
DNA: TGCGCCAGCAGCTTGGTTGGACTGAATGAAAAACTGTTTTTT

V: TRBV7-7
D: .
J: TRBJ2-5
size: .
CDR3: CASSSGRETQYF
DNA: TGTGCCAGCAGCTCCGGTCGAGAGACCCAGTACTTC

V: TRBV3-1/TRBV3-2
D: .
J: TRBJ2-5
size: .
CDR3: CASSQGPIEETQYF
DNA: TGTGCCAGCAGCCAAGGGCCGATCGAAGAGACCCAGTACTTC

V: TRBV6-5
D: TRBD1
J: TRBJ1-5
size: .
CDR3: CASSPDREVQPQHF
DNA: TGTGCCAGCAGCCCGGACAGGGAGGTTCAGCCCCAGCATTTT

V: TRBV15
D: TRBD1
J: TRBJ1-6
size: .
CDR3: CATSLPGDRNSPLHF
DNA: TGTGCCACCAGTCTACCTGGGGACAGAAATTCACCCCTCCACTTT

V: TRBV21-1
D: .
J: TRBJ2-5
size: .
CDR3: CASRPVWRAQETQYF
DNA: TGTGCCAGCAGACCAGTGTGGCGGGCCCAAGAGACCCAGTACTTC